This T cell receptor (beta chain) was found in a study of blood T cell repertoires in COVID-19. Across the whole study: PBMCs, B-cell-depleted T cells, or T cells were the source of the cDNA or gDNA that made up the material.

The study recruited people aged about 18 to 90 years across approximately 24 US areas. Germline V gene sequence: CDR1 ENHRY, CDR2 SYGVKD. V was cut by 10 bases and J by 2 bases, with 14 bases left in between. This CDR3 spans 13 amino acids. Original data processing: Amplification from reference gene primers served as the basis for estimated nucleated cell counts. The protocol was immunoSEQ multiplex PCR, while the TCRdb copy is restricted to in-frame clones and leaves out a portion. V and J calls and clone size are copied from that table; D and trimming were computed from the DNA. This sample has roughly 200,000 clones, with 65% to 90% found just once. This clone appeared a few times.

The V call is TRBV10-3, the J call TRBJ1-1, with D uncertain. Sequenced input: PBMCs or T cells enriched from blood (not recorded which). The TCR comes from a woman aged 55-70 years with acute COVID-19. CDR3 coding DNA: TGTGCCACCCGGGAGAGCCCCAACACTGAAGCTTTCTTT. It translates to CATRESPNTEAFF.